The 22 T cell receptor beta chains given below trace back to one sample, sequenced in a study of CD8 T cells in Susac syndrome. Reverse transcription of about 0.5 to 1 ug RNA was carried out with random hexamers. TCRdb re-called the immunoSEQ multiplex PCR reads through MiXCR, storing one row per CDR3 protein. Among approximately 190,000 distinct CDR3 sequences, around 93% were seen once, and the ten largest hold approximately 0.16%. Sequencing used CD8+ T cells from PBMCs. Every receptor here comes from a human donor with Susac syndrome.

The chain combines TRBV6-5 with TRBJ1-2; 7 nucleotides line up with TRBD1. The CDR3 extends over 14 amino acids. Looked up from germline, CDR1 is MNHEY and CDR2 is SVGAGI. J was trimmed by 3 bases and V by 2 bases; bases with no gene match: 3. CDR3 in DNA: TGTGCCAGCAGTTACACAGACAGGGACTATGGCTACACCTTC. Translated: CASSYTDRDYGYTF.

This clonotype was seen a single time. J is TRBJ2-2 and V is TRBV30; possibly TRBD1 or TRBD2 for D (6 bases each). In germline, CDR1 is GTSNPN, CDR2 SVGIG (reference sequence). The CDR3 consists of 13 residues. Here the CDR3 DNA reads TGTGCTCACGGGGGCCCCGACACCGGGGAGCTGTTTTTT. Translation gives CAHGGPDTGELFF.

The J gene is TRBJ2-7, the V gene TRBV9, with D possibly TRBD1 on 6 matching bases. The CDR3 is made up of 16 amino acids. Germline lookup yields CDR1 SGDLS and CDR2 YYNGEE. V was shortened by 4 bases and J by 0 bases, with 17 bases between the two germline ends. The CDR3 is CASSPRRGGDSYEQYF. CDR3 in DNA: TGTGCCAGCAGCCCCCGGCGTGGGGGCGACTCCTACGAGCAGTACTTC.

This chain links TRBV12-3 or TRBV12-4 with TRBJ2-5, with 7 bases identical to TRBD1. The trim removed 6 bases at V and 3 bases at J, leaving 4 bases unmatched. The CDR3 loop spans 13 amino acids. The CDR3: CASREGTEETQYF. Here the CDR3 DNA reads TGTGCCAGCAGAGAAGGGACAGAAGAGACCCAGTACTTC.

The rearrangement links TRBV4-1 to TRBJ2-7; no definite D call. The germline V gene has CDR1 MGHRA and CDR2 YSYEKL. V lost 1 base and J lost 4, with 14 bases in between. This CDR3 contains 15 residues. CDR3 nucleotides: TGCGCCAGCAGCCAAGTTGAAGGGTTCGAGTACGAGCAGTACTTC. Translation gives CASSQVEGFEYEQYF.

V usage is TRBV25-1 and J usage is TRBJ2-4, with 7 bases that match TRBD1. Germline trimming cut 4 bases from V and 6 bases from J; bases unmatched to any gene: 3. Per germline, CDR1 MGHDK and CDR2 SYGVNS. The CDR3 totals 13 residues. The CDR3 spells CASSGQGGNIQYF. For the CDR3, the DNA is TGTGCCAGCAGTGGACAGGGTGGAAACATTCAGTACTTC.

This clonotype was counted a few times. The V and J genes are TRBV6-5 and TRBJ1-2; D remains ambiguous. Germline CDR1 and CDR2: MNHEY and SVGAGI. CDR3 size: 13 residues. Trimming stripped 6 bases from V and 6 bases from J, with 14 bases between. CDR3 bases: TGTGCCAGCAGGACTCGAGAGGGTAATGGCTACACCTTC. Its translation: CASRTREGNGYTF.

The chain has TRBV28 and TRBJ2-7; 7 bases map to TRBD1. Trimming took 6 bases from V and 2 from J; bases not matched to a gene: 7. The CDR3 consists of 14 residues. Germline V gene data show CDR1 as MDHEN and CDR2 as SYDVKM. The CDR3 bases are TGTGCCAGCAGCGAAACAGGGGAAACCTACGAGCAGTACTTC. Protein sequence: CASSETGETYEQYF.

The chain links TRBV29-1 to TRBJ2-3; 10 positions agree with TRBD2. From germline, CDR1 is SQVTM and CDR2 ANQGSEA. This CDR3 is built from 19 residues. Trimming cost V 7 bases and J 3 bases; bases outside gene matches: 22. For the CDR3, the DNA is TGCAGCGCCCCGGGACTAGCGACCAATTTGTGTGGGTCGACAGATACGCAGTATTTT. Translating gives CSAPGLATNLCGSTDTQYF.

V and J are TRBV3-1 and TRBJ1-2; 7 nucleotides agree with TRBD1. The CDR3 covers 14 residues. Germline CDR1 reads LGHDT; CDR2 reads YNNKEL (reference sequence). V trimming: 4 bases; J trimming: 4 bases; junction bases outside the gene matches: 6. The CDR3 region is CASSPGTEFYGYTF. Written as DNA, the CDR3 is TGTGCCAGCAGCCCCGGGACAGAATTCTATGGCTACACCTTC. The complete variable domain, with remaining parts taken from reference TRBV3-1 and TRBJ1-2, reads DTAVSQTPKYLVTQMGNDKSIKCEQNLGHDTMYWYKQDSKKFLKIMFSYNNKELIINETVPNRFSPKSPDKAHLNLHINSLELGDSAVYFCASSPGTEFYGYTFGSGTRLTVV.

This chain joins TRBV4-1 and TRBJ1-3; D may be TRBD1 (6 bases). V gave up 2 bases and J gave up 4 bases, with 9 bases separating them. Germline values: CDR1 MGHRA, CDR2 YSYEKL. This CDR3 is built from 14 residues. The CDR3 loop is CASSQTGTGNTIYF. The CDR3 DNA is TGCGCCAGCAGCCAAACAGGGACGGGAAACACCATATATTTT.

The chain is built from TRBV14 and TRBJ2-1; TRBD2 matches 9 bases. V gave up 0 bases and J gave up 4 bases; unmatched junction bases: 4. Looked up from germline, CDR1 is SGHDN and CDR2 is FVKESK. The CDR3 totals 16 residues. The CDR3 protein is CASSQDTSGHYNEQFF. CDR3 sequence (DNA): TGTGCCAGCAGCCAAGATACTAGCGGGCATTACAATGAGCAGTTCTTC.

The J gene is TRBJ2-3, the V gene TRBV9; 7 bases align to TRBD2. Unmatched junction bases numbered 6, after V lost 1 base and J lost 1 base. The CDR3 length is 16 residues. CDR1 and CDR2 (germline): SGDLS, YYNGEE. The CDR3 DNA reads as TGTGCCAGCAGCGTACCCACTAGCGATCGCACAGATACGCAGTATTTT. This encodes CASSVPTSDRTDTQYF. Full variable domain (rest looked up from reference TRBV9 and TRBJ2-3): DSGVTQTPKHLITATGQRVTLRCSPRSGDLSVYWYQQSLDQGLQFLIQYYNGEERAKGNILERFSAQQFPDLHSELNLSSLELGDSALYFCASSVPTSDRTDTQYFGPGTRLTVL.

CDR3: CASSQDPAGEGEQYF. CDR3 DNA: TGTGCCAGCAGCCAAGACCCAGCGGGAGAAGGCGAGCAGTACTTC. V is TRBV4-2 and J is TRBJ2-7; TRBD2 agrees at 8 bases. Looked up from germline, CDR1 is LGHNA and CDR2 is YNFKEQ. The CDR3 contains 15 residues. J was trimmed by 6 bases and V by 0 bases; bases with no gene match: 7.

The CDR3 DNA sequence: TGCAGTGCTAGAGACGCCCTGAGTCTCTTCTACAATGAGCAGTTCTTC. Translation: CSARDALSLFYNEQFF. This chain links TRBV20-1 with TRBJ2-1; no reliable D call. Germline-derived CDR1 and CDR2 are DFQATT and SNEGSKA (reference sequence). With 0 bases removed from V and 3 bases from J, the gap between germline ends came to 15 bases. The CDR3 is 16 amino acids.

The chain carries TRBV7-2 and TRBJ2-4, with D perhaps matching TRBD2 (6 bases). Germline CDR1 SGHTA, CDR2 FQGNSA. The V and J ends lost 2 bases and 3 bases respectively, with 17 bases between them. This CDR3 is 17 amino acids long. Here the CDR3 reads CASSLLGGVWDKNIQYF. The CDR3 DNA reads TGTGCCAGCAGCTTATTAGGCGGGGTTTGGGACAAAAACATTCAGTACTTC.

V gene TRBV13 combines with J gene TRBJ1-5; the match to TRBD1 covers 7 bases. CDR3 length equals 13 residues. Germline values: CDR1 PRHDT, CDR2 FYEKMQ (reference sequence). V dropped 5 bases and J dropped 7; count of bases not matched to a gene: 5. CDR3 protein: CASSDRDSQPQHF. CDR3 DNA sequence: TGTGCCAGCAGCGACAGGGATTCCCAGCCCCAGCATTTT.

The chain has TRBV9 and TRBJ2-7; TRBD1 matches 8 bases. The CDR3 has 13 amino acids. V dropped 1 base and J dropped 6; count of bases not matched to a gene: 3. Germline assignment: CDR1 SGDLS and CDR2 YYNGEE. The CDR3 here is CASSVKTGGEQYF. DNA of the CDR3: TGTGCCAGCAGCGTAAAAACAGGGGGCGAGCAGTACTTC. The variable domain in full, completed from reference TRBV9 and TRBJ2-7, reads DSGVTQTPKHLITATGQRVTLRCSPRSGDLSVYWYQQSLDQGLQFLIQYYNGEERAKGNILERFSAQQFPDLHSELNLSSLELGDSALYFCASSVKTGGEQYFGPGTRLTVT.

The chain links TRBV9 to TRBJ2-1, with D possibly being TRBD2 (5 bases). This CDR3 spans 16 amino acids. Per the germline V gene, CDR1 is SGDLS and CDR2 is YYNGEE. Deletions cut 2 bases from V and 5 bases from J, with 17 bases between. Written as DNA, the CDR3 is TGTGCCAGCAGCGTTCACTCGCAGGACTCGAACAATGAGCAGTTCTTC. Translation gives CASSVHSQDSNNEQFF.

As regards this clonotype: Germline and junction disagree at one end, which may indicate a read error. The gene calls are TRBV6-5 and TRBJ2-3, with TRBD2 identical over 9 bases. There are 14 residues in the CDR3. In germline, CDR1 is MNHEY, CDR2 SVGAGI. The chain's CDR3 is CASSFGTSKDTQYF. The CDR3 bases are TGTGCCAGCAGTTTTGGGACTAGCAAAGATACGCAGTATTTT.

The chain is built from TRBV6-5 and TRBJ2-2; D is perhaps TRBD1 (6 bases). The germline gives CDR1 MNHEY, CDR2 SVGAGI. V lost 11 bases and J 0 bases, leaving 10 bases between the germline ends. The CDR3 sequence is 13 residues long. Written as DNA, the CDR3 is TGTGCCGGTCAGGGGACGAACACCGGGGAGCTGTTTTTT. This sequence encodes CAGQGTNTGELFF.

J is TRBJ2-2 and V is TRBV9; 10 nucleotides line up with TRBD1. Trimming at V came to 4 bases and at J to 6 bases, leaving 12 bases not matched to a gene. Germline CDR1 reads SGDLS; CDR2 reads YYNGEE. The CDR3 extends over 17 amino acids. The CDR3 DNA reads as TGTGCCAGCAGCTCCCCGGGACAGGGGATTTCAGCCGGGGAGCTGTTTTTT. Translating gives CASSSPGQGISAGELFF.